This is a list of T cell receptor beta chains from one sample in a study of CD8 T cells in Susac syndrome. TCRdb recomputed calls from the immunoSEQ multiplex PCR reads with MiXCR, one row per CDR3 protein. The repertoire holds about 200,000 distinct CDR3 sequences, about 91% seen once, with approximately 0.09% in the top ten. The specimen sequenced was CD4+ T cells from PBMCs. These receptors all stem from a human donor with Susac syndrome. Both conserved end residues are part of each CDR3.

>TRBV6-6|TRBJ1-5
CASRTVNQPQHF
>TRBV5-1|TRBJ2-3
CASSFRVADTQYF
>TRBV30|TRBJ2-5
CAWSGEETQYF
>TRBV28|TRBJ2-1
CASSLGQGAGNEQFF
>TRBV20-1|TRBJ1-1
CSPVREYYGAFF
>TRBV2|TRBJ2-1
CASSIANEQFF
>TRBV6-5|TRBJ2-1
CASSYSPSGTYNEQFF
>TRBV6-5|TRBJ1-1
CASSLRQGAFSEAFF
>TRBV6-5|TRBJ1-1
CASSQGQGITEAFF
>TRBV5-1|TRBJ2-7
CASSPTGGYEQYF
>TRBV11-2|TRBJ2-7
CASSAGDRGTTYEQYF
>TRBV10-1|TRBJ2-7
CASSDSGQGLNEQYF
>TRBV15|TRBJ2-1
CATSSRQGWYNEQFF
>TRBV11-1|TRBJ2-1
CASRSQWALAGGVSYNEQFF
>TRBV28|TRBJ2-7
CASSLKAYEQYF
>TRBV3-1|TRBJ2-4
CASSQDEGGIQYF
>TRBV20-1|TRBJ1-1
CSATFPDRGHTEAFF
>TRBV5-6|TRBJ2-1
CASSDRLGRNEQFF
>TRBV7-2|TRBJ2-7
CASSLEVGYEQYF
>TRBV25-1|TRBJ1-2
CASSQQGQTQDGYTF
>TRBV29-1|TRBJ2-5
CSVEDLLGFDPETQYF
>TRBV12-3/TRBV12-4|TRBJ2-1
CASTSTLSSYNEQFF
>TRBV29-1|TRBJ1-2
CSVEDLYRPNGYTF
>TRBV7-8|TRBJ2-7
CASSLVLRTGGSYEQYF
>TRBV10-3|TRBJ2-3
CAIRNVGTDTQYF
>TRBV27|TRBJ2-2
CASSADWNTGELFF
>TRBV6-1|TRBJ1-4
CASRGTGTGILFF
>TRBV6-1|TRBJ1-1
CASSEGWAARAFF
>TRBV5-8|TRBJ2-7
CASSLLTGGFSEQYF
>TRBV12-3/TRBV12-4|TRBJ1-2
CASSIGTGGMFYGYTF
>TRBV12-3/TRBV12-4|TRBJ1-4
CASSSDWGEKLFF
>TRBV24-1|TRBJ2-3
CATSDGPASTDTQYF
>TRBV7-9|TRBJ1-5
CASSFHSGTDDQPQHF
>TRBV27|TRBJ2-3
CASIRQGTDTQYF
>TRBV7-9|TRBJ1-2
CASRSGQGASGYTF
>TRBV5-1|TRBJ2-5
CASSSLGTKETQYF
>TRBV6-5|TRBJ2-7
CASSYLAGRREEQYF
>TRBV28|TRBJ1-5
CASSSTDRTQHF
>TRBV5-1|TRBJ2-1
CASSNGGQNNEQFF
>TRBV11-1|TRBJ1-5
CASSLFSNQPQHF
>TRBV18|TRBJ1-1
CASSRDSEGTTEAFF
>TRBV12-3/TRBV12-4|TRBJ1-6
CASSLGDRYNSPLHF
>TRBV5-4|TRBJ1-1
CASSLAGTNTEAFF
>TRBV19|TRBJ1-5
CASSQGMGNQPQHF
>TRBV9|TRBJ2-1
CASSPTLGLAGEGEQFF
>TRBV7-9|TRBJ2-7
CASSLRGRSDEQYF
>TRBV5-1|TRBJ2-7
CASSLGTRGDEQYF
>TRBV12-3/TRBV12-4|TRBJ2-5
CASSSKRAQYF
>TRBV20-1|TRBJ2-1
CSARGWRGSYNEQFF
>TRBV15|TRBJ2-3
CATSSRVVITDTQYF
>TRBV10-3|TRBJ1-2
CAITRTGGVDGYTF